This TCR beta chain was captured by sequencing in a study of T cells in Graves' hyperthyroidism and ophthalmopathy. CDR1 MNHEY and CDR2 SVGEGT come from the germline V gene. V was shortened by 2 bases and J by 6 bases, with 11 bases between the two germline ends. This CDR3 region has 14 residues. Exclusion of patients followed from uncontrolled infection, other autoimmune disease, pregnancy or lactation. On the basis of clinical symptoms, serum thyroxine and TRAb, thyroid ultrasound and orbital computed tomography, diagnoses were made. PBMCs were collected from an approximately 10 ml volume of fresh peripheral blood. The TCR beta CDR3 regions underwent amplification using RNA transcripts as the source. The study used the HTBI primer set for a first-round RT-PCR of the TCR CDR3. A single record per CDR3 protein comes from TCRdb applying MiXCR to the multiplex PCR reads. The sample consists of 500,000 to 700,000 distinct CDR3 sequences, approximately 15% of them appearing once.

Sequencing was carried out using blood. V and J are TRBV6-2 or TRBV6-3 and TRBJ1-5; tentative D call: TRBD1 (5 bases). This sequence was found in a woman aged 18 to 35 with Graves' hyperthyroidism. CDR3 amino acids: CASSYEGAVQPQHF. The CDR3 region has the DNA TGTGCCAGCAGTTACGAAGGGGCTGTTCAGCCCCAGCATTTT.